The 32 T cell receptor beta chains below were found in one sample sequenced in a study of tumor and adjacent non-tumor tissue in lung cancer. TCRbeta libraries were built with three rounds of nested PCR, modified from ARM-PCR. Via MiXCR, TCRdb re-called the multiplex PCR reads, giving one row per CDR3 protein. The data hold around 82,000 distinct CDR3 sequences, with roughly 80% observed a single time. The template was RNA from unsorted bulk tissue. More than 3 cm separated this lung sample from the edge of the tumor. The sample taken for sequencing was distant non-tumor lung tissue. Receptors originate from a man between 60 and 75 years old with non-small cell lung cancer.

With regard to this clonotype: Germline and junction disagree at one end, which may indicate a read error. The rearrangement links TRBV6-5 to TRBJ2-1; TRBD2 matches 10 bases. Germline loops: CDR1 MNHEY, CDR2 SVGAGI. The CDR3 is 14 amino acids. The CDR3 DNA follows: TGTGCCAGCAGACTAGCGGGAAGGAGGCATGAGAAGTTTTTC. It codes for CASRLAGRRHEKFF.

Details on this clonotype: A much larger clone is a single base away; this may be a read error. This rearrangement joins TRBV6-5 to TRBJ2-1; D is unresolved. This CDR3 spans 11 amino acids. In germline, CDR1 is MNHEY, CDR2 SVGAGI. The DNA for the CDR3 is TGTACCAGCAGCCAAGGCCCCCTTATAGTCTTC. As protein: CTSSQGPLIVF.

To note about this clonotype: The junction departs from germline at one end; a sequencing error may be responsible. The chain recombines TRBV29-1 with TRBJ2-5; D gene ambiguous. This CDR3 has 12 residues. Germline V gene lookup returns CDR1 SQVTM and CDR2 ANQGSEA. CDR3 DNA sequence: TGCATCGTTATAGGCAGGAAAGAGACCCAGTACTTC. Its translation: CIVIGRKETQYF.

This clonotype has a single count. The junction departs from germline at one end; a sequencing error may be responsible. The chain employs TRBV12-3 or TRBV12-4 and TRBJ1-1; D call uncertain. The CDR3 length is 13 residues. CDR3 DNA: TGTGCCAGTCATGGTGGAATGAACACCGAAGCTTTCTTT. This gives the protein CASHGGMNTEAFF.

This clonotype has only one observation. V gene TRBV20-1 combines with J gene TRBJ1-5; a possible D gene is TRBD1 (5 bases). Trimming removed 6 bases at V and 11 bases at J, with 26 bases between. This CDR3 contains 15 residues. Germline assignment: CDR1 DFQATT and CDR2 SNEGSKA (reference sequence). The CDR3 loop reads CSAFRVGERIKAQHF. The DNA of the CDR3 is TGCAGTGCGTTCAGAGTGGGGGAGCGCATAAAGGCCCAGCATTTT.

Worth noting for this clonotype: The conserved final phenylalanine or tryptophan is absent from the CDR3, which likely points to a read error. The CDR3 region is CVSSPGQGNEKLFI. The DNA of the CDR3 is TGTGTCAGCAGTCCAGGGCAGGGTAATGAAAAACTGTTTATT. The rearrangement joins TRBV12-3 or TRBV12-4 to TRBJ1-4; possibly TRBD1 for D (5 bases). This CDR3 comprises 14 residues.

This clonotype came up once. J is TRBJ2-3 and V is TRBV30, with TRBD2 matching over 8 bases. Germline trimming cut 0 bases from V and 2 bases from J; bases unmatched to any gene: 10. Germline V gene sequence: CDR1 GTSNPN, CDR2 SVGIG (reference sequence). The CDR3 has 17 residues. Here the CDR3 reads CAWSVGAGVTLTDTQYF. The CDR3 nucleotides are TGTGCCTGGAGTGTGGGAGCGGGAGTGACTCTCACAGATACGCAGTATTTT.

As regards this clonotype: This CDR3 is missing its conserved last phenylalanine or tryptophan, likely due to a read error. The rearrangement uses TRBV28 and TRBJ1-1; the match to TRBD1 covers 7 bases. The germline gives CDR1 MDHEN, CDR2 SYDVKM. V trimming: 4 bases; J trimming: 1 base; junction bases outside the gene matches: 9. This CDR3 comprises 16 residues. The CDR3 DNA follows: TGTGCCAGCAGTTCATCAGGGGGAGGGAAGAACACTGAAGCTTTCTCT. This sequence encodes CASSSSGGGKNTEAFS.

The chain is built from TRBV2 and TRBJ2-3; either TRBD1 or TRBD2 may supply D (5 bases each). CDR1 and CDR2 from the germline V gene are SNHLY and FYNNEI. Trimming took 8 bases from V and 5 from J, leaving 20 bases between them. CDR3 length: 15 amino acids. The CDR3 reads CASDPTGRVRDTQYF. CDR3 bases: TGTGCCAGCGACCCAACGGGGCGAGTAAGAGATACGCAGTATTTT.

This chain joins TRBV20-1 and TRBJ2-1; a weak D match, TRBD2 (6 bases). V was shortened by 7 bases and J by 6 bases, with 16 bases between the two germline ends. The CDR3 is 13 amino acids. Germline V gives CDR1 DFQATT, CDR2 SNEGSKA (reference sequence). The CDR3: CSGGVPAGNEQFF. DNA for the CDR3: TGCAGTGGTGGGGTGCCAGCGGGCAATGAGCAGTTCTTC.

As concerns this clonotype: The CDR3 does not end in the conserved phenylalanine or tryptophan, so this is likely a read error. The chain joins TRBV11-2 to TRBJ2-7; D gene ambiguous. Germline V gives CDR1 SGHAT, CDR2 FQNNGV. The CDR3 extends over 13 amino acids. V lost 2 bases to trimming and J lost 6 bases, with 11 bases between them. The CDR3: CASSLNLLIEQYS. The DNA for the CDR3 is TGTGCCAGCAGCTTAAATCTTCTGATCGAGCAGTACTCC.

In regard to this clonotype: One junction end disagrees with the germline gene, perhaps due to a read error. This chain links TRBV11-1 with TRBJ2-2; 8 bases align to TRBD2. Germline-derived CDR1 and CDR2 are SGHAT and FQDESV (reference sequence). CDR3 length: 15 residues. The CDR3 DNA reads TGTACCAGCAGCCCTTTGGCTAGCGGGTCCGGGAAGCTGTTTTTT. Encoded protein: CTSSPLASGSGKLFF.

About this clonotype itself: One end of the junction varies from germline; a read error may be responsible. The chain combines TRBV11-1 with TRBJ2-1; maybe TRBD2 (6 bases). Germline assignment: CDR1 SGHAT and CDR2 FQDESV (reference sequence). The length of the CDR3 is 17 residues. The CDR3 DNA reads TGTGCCAGCAGCTTATCTCGACTAGTGGGAGGCAACAATGAGCAGATCTTC. Its protein product is CASSLSRLVGGNNEQIF.

A note on this clonotype: One end of the junction is discordant with germline, which a read error may explain. V and J are TRBV11-2 and TRBJ2-5; no clear D gene. CDR1 and CDR2 (germline): SGHAT, FQNNGV. CDR3 size: 13 residues. CDR3 nucleotides: TGTGCCAGTAGCTTACGCAGGCAAGAGACCCAGTACTTC. Translation: CASSLRRQETQYF.

As to this clonotype: The junction differs from germline at one of its ends, possibly a read error. V is TRBV10-1 and J is TRBJ1-1; D perhaps matches TRBD1 (6 bases). The CDR3 is 13 amino acids. CDR1 WNHNN and CDR2 SYGVQD come from the germline V gene (reference sequence). For the CDR3, the DNA is TGTGCCAGCAGTTCCGGGACATTGAGTGAAGCTTTCTTT. Its translation: CASSSGTLSEAFF.

Concerning this clonotype itself: The junction differs from germline at one of its ends, possibly a read error. This sequence joins TRBV11-2 and TRBJ1-1; 7 bases are a match to TRBD1. Germline CDR1 and CDR2: SGHAT and FQNNGV. The CDR3 loop spans 14 amino acids. CDR3 loop: CSSSLTGRGTGTFF. In DNA form, the CDR3 reads TGTTCCAGCAGCTTGACAGGGAGAGGGACTGGAACTTTCTTT.

Notes on this clonotype: One end of the junction does not line up with germline, which may come from a read error. This chain connects TRBV11-2 to TRBJ2-3; D is ambiguous. The CDR3 is 14 residues long. Germline loops: CDR1 SGHAT, CDR2 FQNNGV. DNA for the CDR3: TGTGCCAGCAGCCCTACTGTTGGGGTAGTTACGCACTATTTT. It specifies CASSPTVGVVTHYF.

A word on this clonotype: Germline and junction disagree at one end, which may indicate a read error. V and J are TRBV6-2 or TRBV6-3 and TRBJ2-5; tentative D call: TRBD1 (5 bases). This CDR3 has 13 residues. CDR1 and CDR2 from the germline V gene are MNHEY and SVGEGT. The CDR3 here is CAGRRGNQETQHF. The CDR3 bases are TGTGCCGGCAGAAGGGGTAACCAAGAGACCCAGCACTTC.

Of note for this clonotype: This is likely a read error, given that the CDR3 carries no conserved phenylalanine or tryptophan at its end. The limits of the CDR3 on the DNA are not certain, so only TCRdb's listed CDR3 is given. The chain uses TRBV11-2 and TRBJ1-1. The germline gives CDR1 SGHAT, CDR2 FQNNGV. 14 amino acids form the CDR3, both terminal residues included. CDR3 protein: CACSLVGRDTEAYI.

The chain carries TRBV18 and TRBJ2-3; either TRBD1 or TRBD2 may fit D (5 bases each). V was pared by 1 base and J by 1 base, with 12 bases between. This CDR3 has 16 amino acids. Germline CDR1 KGHSH, CDR2 LQKENI. The CDR3 spells CASSPLEGRGTDTQYF. CDR3 bases: TGTGCCAGCTCACCACTCGAGGGGCGGGGCACAGATACGCAGTATTTT.

Comments on this clonotype: In this CDR3 the conserved last residue, phenylalanine or tryptophan, is missing, so a read error is likely. The chain couples TRBV5-8 to TRBJ2-3; 14 nucleotides line up with TRBD2. CDR3 length: 16 amino acids. Germline values: CDR1 SGHTS, CDR2 YDEGEE. CDR3 region: CANSKGTSGSTDTQYS. For the CDR3, the DNA is TGTGCCAACTCGAAGGGGACTAGCGGGAGCACCGATACGCAGTATTCT.

This clonotype was picked up many times. The chain recombines TRBV6-1 with TRBJ2-7; TRBD2 matches at 7 bases. Germline V gives CDR1 MNHNS, CDR2 SASEGT. The V and J ends lost 6 bases and 2 bases, in that order; junction bases with no gene match: 10. The CDR3 contains 15 residues. CDR3 coding DNA: TGTGCCAGCAGACGCAACTGGGGGGGGGCCTACGAGCAGTACTTC. Protein: CASRRNWGGAYEQYF.

The V and J genes are TRBV20-1 and TRBJ2-7, with D hard to call. The CDR3 sequence is 13 residues long. Germline V gene data show CDR1 as DFQATT and CDR2 as SNEGSKA (reference sequence). Trimming stripped 3 bases from V and 9 bases from J, with 18 bases between. CDR3 residues: CSASGQPLYGQYF. CDR3 sequence (DNA): TGCAGTGCTAGCGGCCAGCCACTCTATGGGCAGTACTTC.

In regard to this clonotype: No conserved phenylalanine or tryptophan ends this CDR3, so it is likely a read error. This chain uses TRBV5-4 with TRBJ1-2; 7 nucleotides agree with TRBD1. Germline CDR1 SGHNT, CDR2 YYREEE (reference sequence). Trimming took 5 bases from V and 7 from J; bases not matched to a gene: 17. The CDR3 has 16 amino acids. The CDR3, as DNA: TGTGCCAGCAGATTTTATAGGGGGCCCTCTTTATCTGGCTACACCCTC. Amino acids: CASRFYRGPSLSGYTL.

A note on this clonotype: At one of its ends the junction is not consistent with the germline gene, which may arise from a read error. V and J are TRBV20-1 and TRBJ2-3, with D maybe TRBD2 (5 bases). The CDR3 runs 13 residues. Germline loops: CDR1 DFQATT, CDR2 SNEGSKA (reference sequence). CDR3 region: CSARLNAGDTQYF. CDR3 in DNA: TGCAGTGCTAGGCTCAATGCCGGGGATACGCAGTATTTC.

To note about this clonotype: At one end the junction does not follow the germline gene, possibly because of a read error. The chain employs TRBV28 and TRBJ2-5; D not resolved. This CDR3 is built from 12 residues. The V gene's germline CDR1 is MDHEN and CDR2 SYDVKM. The CDR3: CASSRSQEAQHF. Written as DNA, the CDR3 is TGTGCCAGCAGCCGCAGCCAAGAGGCCCAGCACTTC.

V gene TRBV29-1 combines with J gene TRBJ2-5; 14 positions agree with TRBD2. V gave up 7 bases and J gave up 11 bases; unmatched junction bases: 12. The CDR3 totals 14 residues. CDR1 and CDR2 from the germline V gene are SQVTM and ANQGSEA. Written as DNA, the CDR3 is TGCAGCGGGTCCGGACTAGCGGGAGGCCCTGAGCAGTACTTC. It yields the protein CSGSGLAGGPEQYF.

As for this clonotype: Since the CDR3 does not end with the conserved phenylalanine or tryptophan, this likely comes from a read error. The V gene is TRBV10-3, the J gene TRBJ2-3; a weak D match, TRBD1 (5 bases). CDR1 is ENHRY and CDR2 is SYGVKD in the germline V gene. The germline V and J ends were trimmed by 7 bases and 2 bases, with 13 bases remaining between them. The CDR3 spans 14 residues. The CDR3 spells CAIKGLTPTDTQYL. As DNA, the CDR3 is TGTGCCATCAAGGGGCTCACTCCCACAGATACGCAGTATTTA.

About this clonotype itself: The junction does not match germline at one end; this may be a read error. CDR3 amino acids: CASRSWGVGGYRAGELFF. In nucleotides, the CDR3 is TGTGCCAGCAGATCCTGGGGAGTGGGAGGATACAGAGCCGGGGAGCTATTTTTT. The chain uses TRBV11-3 and TRBJ2-2; possible D gene TRBD2, 6 bases. The CDR3 has 18 amino acids. Germline V gene sequence: CDR1 SGHNT, CDR2 YENEEA.

The chain recombines TRBV6-1 with TRBJ2-7; D is undetermined. The V gene lost 6 bases and the J gene lost 7 bases, with 13 bases spanning the gap. CDR3 length: 12 amino acids. The germline CDR1 and CDR2 sequences are MNHNS and SASEGT. This chain's CDR3 is CASRDATMEQYF. For the CDR3, the DNA is TGTGCCAGCAGAGACGCTACGATGGAGCAGTACTTC.

On this clonotype itself: As the CDR3 is not closed by the conserved phenylalanine or tryptophan, this likely results from a read error. It is unclear where the CDR3 begins or ends on the DNA, so no DNA is shown, and the CDR3 is as TCRdb lists it. The chain recombines TRBV20-1 with TRBJ1-1. In germline, CDR1 is DFQATT, CDR2 SNEGSKA (reference sequence). Termini included, the CDR3 measures 13 amino acids. The CDR3 sequence: CCARSRQRTEALL.

As regards this clonotype: Since no conserved phenylalanine or tryptophan closes the CDR3, a read error is the likely cause. The CDR3 DNA sequence: TGCAGTGCCCGCCCCGGGGGGAACACCGGGGAGCTGTTTTCT. It translates to CSARPGGNTGELFS. The chain carries TRBV20-1 and TRBJ2-2; possibly TRBD2 for D (6 bases). V was cut by 6 bases and J by 1 base, with 12 bases left in between. The germline V gene encodes CDR1 DFQATT and CDR2 SNEGSKA (reference sequence). The CDR3 is 14 amino acids.